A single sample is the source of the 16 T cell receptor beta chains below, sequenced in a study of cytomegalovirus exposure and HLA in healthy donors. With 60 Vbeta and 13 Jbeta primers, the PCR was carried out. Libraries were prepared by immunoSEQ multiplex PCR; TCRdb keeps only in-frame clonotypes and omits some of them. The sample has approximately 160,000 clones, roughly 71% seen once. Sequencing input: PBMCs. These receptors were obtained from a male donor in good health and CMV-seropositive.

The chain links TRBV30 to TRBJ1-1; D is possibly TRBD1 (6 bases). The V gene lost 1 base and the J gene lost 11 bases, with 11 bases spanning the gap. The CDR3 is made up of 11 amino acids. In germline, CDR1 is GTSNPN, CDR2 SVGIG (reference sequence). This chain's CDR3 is CAWSGGGWAFF. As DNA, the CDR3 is TGTGCCTGGAGTGGAGGGGGTTGGGCTTTCTTT.

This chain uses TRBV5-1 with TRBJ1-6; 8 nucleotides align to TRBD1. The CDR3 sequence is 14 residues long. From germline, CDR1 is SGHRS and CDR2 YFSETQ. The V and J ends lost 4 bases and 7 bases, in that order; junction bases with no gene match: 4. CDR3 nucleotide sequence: TGCGCCAGCAGCAAGGACAGGGTCAATTCACCCCTCCACTTT. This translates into CASSKDRVNSPLHF. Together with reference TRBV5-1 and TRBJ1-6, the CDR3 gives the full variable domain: KAGVTQTPRYLIKTRGQQVTLSCSPISGHRSVSWYQQTPGQGLQFLFEYFSETQRNKGNFPGRFSGRQFSNSRSEMNVSTLELGDSALYLCASSKDRVNSPLHFGNGTRLTVT.

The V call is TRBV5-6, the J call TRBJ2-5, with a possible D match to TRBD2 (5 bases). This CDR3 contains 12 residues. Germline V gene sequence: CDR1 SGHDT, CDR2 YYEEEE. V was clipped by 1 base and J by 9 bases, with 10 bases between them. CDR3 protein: CASSLLARAQYF. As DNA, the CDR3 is TGTGCCAGCAGCTTGCTAGCCCGGGCCCAGTACTTC.

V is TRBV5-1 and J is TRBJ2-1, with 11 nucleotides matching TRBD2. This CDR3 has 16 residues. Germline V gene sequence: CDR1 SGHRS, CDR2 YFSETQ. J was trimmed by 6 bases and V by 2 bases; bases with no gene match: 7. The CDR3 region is CASSFPIAGGANEQFF. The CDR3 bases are TGCGCCAGCAGCTTCCCCATAGCGGGGGGGGCCAATGAGCAGTTCTTC.

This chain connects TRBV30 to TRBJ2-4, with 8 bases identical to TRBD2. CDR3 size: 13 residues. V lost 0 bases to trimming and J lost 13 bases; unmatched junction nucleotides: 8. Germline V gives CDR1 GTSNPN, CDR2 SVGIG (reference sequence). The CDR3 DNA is TGTGCCTGGAGTGTACGGGAGGGAGGGCCCCAGTACTTC. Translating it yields CAWSVREGGPQYF.

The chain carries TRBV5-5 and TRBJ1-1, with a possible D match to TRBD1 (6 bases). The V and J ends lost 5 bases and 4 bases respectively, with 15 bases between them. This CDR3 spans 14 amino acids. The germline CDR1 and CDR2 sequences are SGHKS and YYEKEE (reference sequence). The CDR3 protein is CASRMGLGGTEAFF. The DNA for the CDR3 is TGTGCCAGCAGGATGGGCTTAGGGGGCACTGAAGCTTTCTTT.

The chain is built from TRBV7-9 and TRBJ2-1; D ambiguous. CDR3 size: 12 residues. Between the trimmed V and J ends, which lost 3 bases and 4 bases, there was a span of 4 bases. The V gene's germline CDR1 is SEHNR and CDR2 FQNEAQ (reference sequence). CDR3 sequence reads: CASSFHYNEQFF. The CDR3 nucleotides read TGTGCCAGCAGCTTCCATTACAATGAGCAGTTCTTC.

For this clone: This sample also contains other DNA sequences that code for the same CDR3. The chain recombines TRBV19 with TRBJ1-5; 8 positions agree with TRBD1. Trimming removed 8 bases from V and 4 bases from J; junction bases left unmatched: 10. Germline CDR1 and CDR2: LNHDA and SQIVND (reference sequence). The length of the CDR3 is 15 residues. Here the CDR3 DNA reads TGTGCCAGTTCACGCGGCCAGGGGGCAAATCAGCCCCAGCATTTT. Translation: CASSRGQGANQPQHF.

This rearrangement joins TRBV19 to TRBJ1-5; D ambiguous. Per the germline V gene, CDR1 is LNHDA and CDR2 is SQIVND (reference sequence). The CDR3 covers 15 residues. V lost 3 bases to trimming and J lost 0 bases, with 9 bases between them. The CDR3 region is CASSMTGASNQPQHF. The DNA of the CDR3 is TGTGCCAGTAGTATGACCGGAGCTAGCAATCAGCCCCAGCATTTT.

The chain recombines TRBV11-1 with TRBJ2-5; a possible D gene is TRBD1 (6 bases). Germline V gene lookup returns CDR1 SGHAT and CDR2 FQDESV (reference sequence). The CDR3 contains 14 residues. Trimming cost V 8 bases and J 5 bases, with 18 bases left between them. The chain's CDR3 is CASSLRPTGETQYF. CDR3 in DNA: TGTGCCAGCTCACTACGACCTACAGGGGAGACCCAGTACTTC.

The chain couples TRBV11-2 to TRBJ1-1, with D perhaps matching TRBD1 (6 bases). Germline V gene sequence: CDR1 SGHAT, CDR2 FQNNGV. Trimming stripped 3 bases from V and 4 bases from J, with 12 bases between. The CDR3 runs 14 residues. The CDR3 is CASSLGRGGTEAFF. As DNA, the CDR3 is TGTGCCAGCAGCTTGGGCCGAGGGGGCACTGAAGCTTTCTTT.

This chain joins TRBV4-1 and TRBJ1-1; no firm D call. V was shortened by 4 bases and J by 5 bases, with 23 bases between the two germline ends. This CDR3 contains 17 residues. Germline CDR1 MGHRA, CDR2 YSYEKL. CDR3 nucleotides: TGCGCCAGCAGCCTCTCCCAGGCATTCGGGAGCGTGACTGAAGCTTTCTTT. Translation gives CASSLSQAFGSVTEAFF.

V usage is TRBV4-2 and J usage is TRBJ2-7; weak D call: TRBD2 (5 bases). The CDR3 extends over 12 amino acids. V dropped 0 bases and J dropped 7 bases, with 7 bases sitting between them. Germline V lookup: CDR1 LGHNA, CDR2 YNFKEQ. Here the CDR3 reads CASSQDSGEQYF. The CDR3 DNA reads TGTGCCAGCAGCCAAGATTCGGGGGAGCAGTACTTC.

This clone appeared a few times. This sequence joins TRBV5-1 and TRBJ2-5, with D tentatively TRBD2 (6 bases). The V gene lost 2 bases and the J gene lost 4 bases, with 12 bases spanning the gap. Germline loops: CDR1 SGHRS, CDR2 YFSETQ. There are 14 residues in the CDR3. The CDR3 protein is CASSLGGVLETQYF. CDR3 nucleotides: TGCGCCAGCAGCTTAGGCGGGGTTCTAGAGACCCAGTACTTC.

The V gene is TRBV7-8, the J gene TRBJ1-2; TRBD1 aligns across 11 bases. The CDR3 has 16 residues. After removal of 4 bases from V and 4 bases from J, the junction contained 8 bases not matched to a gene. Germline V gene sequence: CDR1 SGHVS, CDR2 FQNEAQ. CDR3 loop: CASSYSGQGDIYGYTF. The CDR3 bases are TGTGCCAGCAGCTACTCGGGACAGGGGGATATCTATGGCTACACCTTC.

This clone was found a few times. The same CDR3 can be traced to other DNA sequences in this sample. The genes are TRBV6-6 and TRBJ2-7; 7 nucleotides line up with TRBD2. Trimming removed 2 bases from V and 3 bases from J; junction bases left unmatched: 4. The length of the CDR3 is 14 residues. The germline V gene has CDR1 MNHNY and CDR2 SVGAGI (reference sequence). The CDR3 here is CASSYPGGGYEQYF. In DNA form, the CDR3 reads TGTGCCAGCAGTTACCCCGGCGGGGGCTACGAGCAGTACTTC.